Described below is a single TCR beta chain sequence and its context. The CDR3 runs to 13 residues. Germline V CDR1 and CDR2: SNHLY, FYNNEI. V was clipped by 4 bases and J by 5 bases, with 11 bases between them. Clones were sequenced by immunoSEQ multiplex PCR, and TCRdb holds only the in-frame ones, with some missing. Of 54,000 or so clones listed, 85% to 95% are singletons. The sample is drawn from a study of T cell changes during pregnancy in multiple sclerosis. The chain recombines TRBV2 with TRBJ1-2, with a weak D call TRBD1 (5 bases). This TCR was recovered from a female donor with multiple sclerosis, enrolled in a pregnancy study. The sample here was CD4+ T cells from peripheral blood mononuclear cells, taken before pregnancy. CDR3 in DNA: TGTGCCAGCAGTGGGCAGGGAATTTATGGCTACACCTTC. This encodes CASSGQGIYGYTF.